This TCR beta chain was documented in a study of CXCR3-negative and CXCR3-positive naive CD8 T cells. 5' RACE with UMI labels generated the TRB cDNA libraries. No DNA is given; TCRdb re-called the 5' RACE reads and lists each CDR3 protein once. The sample totals about 150,000 distinct CDR3 sequences. On this clonotype: Its cognate antigen is unknown.

This CDR3 is 14 amino acids long. In germline, CDR1 is DFQATT, CDR2 SNEGSKA (reference sequence). Study-level points and caveats: More hydrophobic TRB CDR3s were found in CXCR3-positive naive cells than in CXCR3-negative naive cells. TRBV-TRBJ usage was similar across naive CXCR3 subsets but distinct in memory cells.

The chain employs TRBV20-1 and TRBJ2-7. The TCR was taken from a human donor in good health. Some clones in this sample may be carry-over from other donors' samples. Source material: naive CXCR3+ CD8+ T cells from blood. Subset denoted: CD45RO-CCR7+CD27+CD95- naive CD8+ T cells expressing CXCR3 (TNR3+). The CDR3 is CSARDQDSSYEQYF.